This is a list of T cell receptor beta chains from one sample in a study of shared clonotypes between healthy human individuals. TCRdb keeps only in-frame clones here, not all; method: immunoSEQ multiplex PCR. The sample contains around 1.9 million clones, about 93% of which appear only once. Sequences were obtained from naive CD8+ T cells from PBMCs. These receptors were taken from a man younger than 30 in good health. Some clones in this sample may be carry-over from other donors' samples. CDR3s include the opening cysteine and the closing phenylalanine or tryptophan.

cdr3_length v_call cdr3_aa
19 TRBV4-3 CASSQVYLGYGEGGNTIYF
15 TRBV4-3 CASSLDPVGYNEQFF
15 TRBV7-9 CASSLRISRQETQYF
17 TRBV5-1 CASSLISGHSSYNEQFF
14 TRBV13 CASGSREPQETQYF
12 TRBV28 CASSFPAEPQHF
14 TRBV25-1 CATTTMGRDTEAFF
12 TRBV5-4 CASSLFATEAFF
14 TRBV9 CASSPDRGLYGYTF
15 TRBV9 CASSWEASGIGEQYF
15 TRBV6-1 CASSSRLAKNYEQYF
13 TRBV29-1 CSGLGTALGGYTF
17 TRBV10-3 CAIGVWWEGYWGQPQHF
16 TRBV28 CASSLPSGRGGDEQFF
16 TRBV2 CASSAFKEPANYEQYF
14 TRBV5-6 CASSLANWGNEQFF
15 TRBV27 CASSPRGGSTGEQYF
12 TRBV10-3 CAIRTSTYEQYF
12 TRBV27 CASGWYPYEQYF
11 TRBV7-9 CASSPSGGQYF